This T cell receptor (beta chain) was identified in a study of blood T cell repertoires in COVID-19 (dated by TCRdb to about 2020). For the wider study: The collaborator samples originated in the United States, Italy and Spain and spanned the acute and convalescent phases of COVID-19. The material from the prospective study consisted of cDNA or gDNA derived from T cells, B-cell-depleted T cells, or PBMCs. Deeply sampled blood TCRbeta repertoires from subjects exposed to, actively infected with, or recovered from COVID-19 were included in the dataset. A freely available public database, intended as a resource for researchers studying the immune response to SARS-CoV-2, is where the repertoires were released. Samples were obtained from the ongoing ImmuneRACE study (first 160 participants) and from over a thousand subjects provided by 6 global collaborators. A de-identified subject ID, COVID-19 status, age in years and sex were almost always included in the sample metadata. Where available, HLA class I and class II types were taken from metadata supplied by the sample provider and were not determined by assay-based typing. General conclusions and limits of the study: How much clinical and demographic metadata was included differed by source and by participant, and the metadata was provided uncurated.

TCRbeta CDR3 regions were amplified from genomic DNA by means of the immunoSEQ Assay, a bias-controlled multiplex PCR. The paper's data handling went like this. Within the assay, amplification of reference gene primers was used to estimate how many nucleated cells each sample contained. To quantify the absolute abundance of each unique TCRbeta CDR3 rearrangement, sequence reads were collapsed and filtered. Productive Simpson clonality was computed per sample as the square root of Simpson's diversity index over productive rearrangements. TCRdb took over this immuneACCESS table, retaining in-frame rearrangements with V and J assigned. Such tables are incomplete; in checked studies, under half of the missing clones stem from an unresolved V gene, and the remainder is unexplained. V and J calls and clone size are copied from that table; D and trimming were computed from the DNA. In all, the sample holds around 470,000 clones, and around 91% of those were seen once. More than 0.55% of the sample is in the top ten clones.

The junction shows trimming of 6 bases on V and 0 bases on J, plus 18 bases between the germline ends. The cysteine opens and the phenylalanine closes a CDR3 of 16 amino acids. Only CDR3 DNA remains: 48 bases, in frame from the first base. According to the germline V gene (reference sequence), CDR1 reads MNHEY and CDR2 reads SMNVEV. Regarding this clone: Its antigen remains undetermined. Within one base of it there is no much larger clone, and no base qualities were kept.

Participants in the prospective study were aged roughly 18 to 89 years, lived in under 30 United States geographic areas, and enrolled through a virtual design. In the prospective study, cohorts were assigned on the basis of participant-reported clinical history obtained from a screening survey and a study questionnaire. For ImmuneRACE Cohort 3, a participant was defined as recovered based on two consecutive negative NP/OP PCR tests, clearance by a healthcare professional, or resolution of symptoms. In the prospective study, whole blood, serum and a nasopharyngeal or oropharyngeal swab were collected from each participant by mobile phlebotomists. Additional blood draws and questionnaires over an approximately two-month period could optionally be provided by prospective study participants. Blood samples from the prospective study were shipped frozen or at room temperature prior to DNA extraction.

The specimen sequenced was PBMCs or T cells enriched from blood (not recorded which). The chain links TRBV27 with TRBJ2-7; a tentative D match to TRBD2 spans 6 bases. The sequence was collected from a man younger than 35 who had recovered from COVID-19. The nucleotide sequence reads as follows: TGTGCCAGCAGCTCCTTACTAGCCCAGAGCTCCTACGAGCAGTACTTC. Its amino acids are CASSSLLAQSSYEQYF.